These 16 T cell receptor beta chains originate from one sample sequenced in a study of cytomegalovirus exposure and HLA in healthy donors. The assay was immunoSEQ multiplex PCR, and TCRdb's table has in-frame clones only and misses some. The sample shows fewer than 250,000 clones, approximately 87% of them seen only once. The sequencing sample was made of PBMCs. The origin of the receptors is a woman aged 18 to 35 in good health and CMV-seronegative.

The V gene is TRBV5-5, the J gene TRBJ2-1; D may correspond to TRBD1 or TRBD2 (5 bases each). The germline V gene encodes CDR1 SGHKS and CDR2 YYEKEE (reference sequence). Deletions cut 0 bases from V and 10 bases from J, with 14 bases between. This CDR3 contains 14 residues. In DNA form, the CDR3 reads TGTGCCAGCAGCTTGGGTGGGACCTCAAGGGAGCAGTTCTTC. Its translation: CASSLGGTSREQFF.

The count of this clone is one. The V and J genes are TRBV25-1 and TRBJ2-2; D might be TRBD2 (6 bases). The germline CDR1 and CDR2 sequences are MGHDK and SYGVNS. Deletions cut 6 bases from V and 6 bases from J, with 17 bases between. This CDR3 is 15 amino acids long. CDR3 coding DNA: TGTGCCAGCAGCCTACAAATGGGGGGATCCGGGGAGCTGTTTTTT. It encodes CASSLQMGGSGELFF.

V gene TRBV19 combines with J gene TRBJ1-1; 12 nucleotides line up with TRBD1. This CDR3 is built from 14 residues. Losses at the gene ends were 6 bases for V and 10 bases for J; bases not matched to a gene: 9. Germline V lookup: CDR1 LNHDA, CDR2 SQIVND (reference sequence). CDR3 bases: TGTGCCAGTAGAGCGGGACAGGGGGCGTCGGGAGCTTTCTTT. Its translation: CASRAGQGASGAFF.

The V gene is TRBV19, the J gene TRBJ1-1; the D gene is possibly TRBD1 (5 bases). V was shortened by 3 bases and J by 6 bases, with 5 bases between the two germline ends. This CDR3 is 11 amino acids long. The V gene's germline CDR1 is LNHDA and CDR2 SQIVND (reference sequence). The CDR3 DNA follows: TGTGCCAGTAGTATGGGGGCTGAAGCTTTCTTT. It codes for CASSMGAEAFF.

The rearrangement uses TRBV9 and TRBJ1-6, with 7 bases fitting TRBD1. After removal of 0 bases from V and 5 bases from J, the junction contained 11 bases not matched to a gene. The length of the CDR3 is 18 residues. Per the germline V gene, CDR1 is SGDLS and CDR2 is YYNGEE. The chain's CDR3 is CASSVAAGQAGDNSPLHF. The CDR3 coding sequence is TGTGCCAGCAGCGTAGCAGCAGGACAGGCCGGCGATAATTCACCCCTCCACTTT.

V gene TRBV4-1 combines with J gene TRBJ2-7, with TRBD2 identical over 9 bases. The CDR3 is 17 residues long. V lost 1 base to trimming and J lost 0 bases; unmatched junction nucleotides: 7. Germline V gives CDR1 MGHRA, CDR2 YSYEKL. CDR3 sequence: CASSQARSGRSSYEQYF. CDR3 in DNA: TGCGCCAGCAGCCAAGCTCGGAGCGGGAGGAGCTCCTACGAGCAGTACTTC.

The V call is TRBV9, the J call TRBJ1-3; no definite D call. Trimming removed 0 bases from V and 2 bases from J, with 9 bases in between. The CDR3 covers 15 residues. Looked up from germline, CDR1 is SGDLS and CDR2 is YYNGEE. The CDR3 is CASSVGPGTGNTIYF. The CDR3 DNA is TGTGCCAGCAGCGTAGGGCCGGGGACTGGAAACACCATATATTTT. The complete variable domain, with remaining parts taken from reference TRBV9 and TRBJ1-3, reads DSGVTQTPKHLITATGQRVTLRCSPRSGDLSVYWYQQSLDQGLQFLIQYYNGEERAKGNILERFSAQQFPDLHSELNLSSLELGDSALYFCASSVGPGTGNTIYFGEGSWLTVV.

The chain combines TRBV11-2 with TRBJ2-7; 7 bases match TRBD2. CDR1 is SGHAT and CDR2 is FQNNGV in the germline V gene. After removal of 7 bases from V and 1 base from J, the junction contained 4 bases not matched to a gene. The CDR3 has 13 amino acids. The CDR3 sequence: CASNFGRSYEQYF. CDR3 DNA sequence: TGTGCCAGCAACTTCGGGAGGTCCTACGAGCAGTACTTC.

In its sample, this clone was seen a few times. The rearrangement links TRBV30 to TRBJ1-2, with a possible D match to TRBD1 (5 bases). The germline gives CDR1 GTSNPN, CDR2 SVGIG (reference sequence). Trimming stripped 7 bases from V and 8 bases from J, with 14 bases between. The CDR3 loop spans 11 amino acids. CDR3 protein: CASRTGQGYTF. The CDR3 bases are TGTGCCTCCCGTACGGGGCAAGGCTACACCTTC.

This chain connects TRBV5-1 to TRBJ1-2; TRBD1 matches 8 bases. This CDR3 spans 13 amino acids. The V gene end was trimmed by 5 bases and the J gene end by 8 bases; junction bases not matched to a gene: 8. Germline V lookup: CDR1 SGHRS, CDR2 YFSETQ. The CDR3 sequence is CASSSGGAWGYTF. The CDR3 nucleotides are TGCGCCAGCAGTTCAGGGGGCGCATGGGGCTACACCTTC.

The V and J genes are TRBV2 and TRBJ2-7; 11 bases fit TRBD2. J lost 6 bases, V lost 0 bases, and 7 bases had no gene match. Germline CDR1 reads SNHLY; CDR2 reads FYNNEI. This CDR3 comprises 16 residues. The CDR3 protein is CASSEALAGGGSEQYF. CDR3 DNA sequence: TGTGCCAGCAGTGAAGCGTTAGCGGGAGGGGGCAGCGAGCAGTACTTC.

The rearrangement uses TRBV5-1 and TRBJ1-1, with D hard to call. The CDR3 has 15 amino acids. Trimming took off 1 base at V and 0 bases at J, with 10 bases between the two ends. CDR1 is SGHRS, CDR2 YFSETQ, per germline. The CDR3 here is CASSLRVRMNTEAFF. The CDR3 DNA reads TGCGCCAGCAGCTTGAGGGTTCGGATGAACACTGAAGCTTTCTTT.

V is TRBV29-1 and J is TRBJ1-1, with a possible D match to TRBD1 (6 bases). V lost 2 bases to trimming and J lost 14 bases, with 18 bases between them. Germline V gene lookup returns CDR1 SQVTM and CDR2 ANQGSEA. This CDR3 is 12 amino acids long. Here the CDR3 reads CSVEMTGTESFF. In DNA, the CDR3 is TGCAGCGTTGAAATGACAGGTACGGAAAGCTTCTTT.

V and J are TRBV7-3 and TRBJ2-1; D uncertain. Germline V CDR1 and CDR2: SGHTA, FQGTGA. This CDR3 is built from 13 residues. Trimming pared 3 bases from V and 8 bases from J, leaving 11 bases between. CDR3 sequence: CASSFSRSDEQFF. CDR3 nucleotides: TGTGCCAGCAGCTTCTCGAGGAGCGATGAGCAGTTCTTC.

The V call is TRBV5-6, the J call TRBJ2-1; D is possibly TRBD1 (6 bases). The CDR3 extends over 15 amino acids. The germline V gene encodes CDR1 SGHDT and CDR2 YYEEEE. V was shortened by 3 bases and J by 7 bases, with 17 bases between the two germline ends. CDR3 sequence reads: CASSSQGSLRNEQFF. The CDR3 bases are TGTGCCAGCAGCTCGCAGGGGTCTCTTCGAAATGAGCAGTTCTTC.

The chain combines TRBV9 with TRBJ1-1; possible D gene TRBD1, 5 bases. The CDR3 consists of 15 residues. Per germline, CDR1 SGDLS and CDR2 YYNGEE. The ends were cut back, 0 bases at V and 0 bases at J, with 9 bases in the middle. CDR3 residues: CASSVVPGLNTEAFF. DNA for the CDR3: TGTGCCAGCAGCGTAGTCCCAGGGCTGAACACTGAAGCTTTCTTT.